Listed below are T cell receptor beta chains from one sample, sequenced in a study of CD8 T cells in ankylosing spondylitis. MiXCR, applied by TCRdb to the 5' RACE reads, yields one record per CDR3 protein. The sample lists about 220,000 distinct CDR3 sequences; around 20% were seen once. Specimen: blood, either unsorted or a sorted T cell fraction (not recorded which). These receptors were obtained from a male donor with ankylosing spondylitis. The CDR3 runs from the conserved cysteine through the conserved F or W. The D gene is left open where the match is weak. Clone size is given for some rows only: seen once, a few or many times, or a class if the clone is expanded.

>.|.|TRBJ1-2|TRBV29-1
CSVEMEVGDGYTF
TGCAGCGTTGAGATGGAGGTTGGGGATGGCTACACCTTC
>TRBD2|many|TRBJ2-5|TRBV12-3/TRBV12-4
CASSLRTSGAEETQYF
TGTGCCAGCAGTCTCCGGACTAGCGGGGCAGAAGAGACCCAGTACTTC
>.|.|TRBJ1-2|TRBV2
CASSHQGTNYGYTF
TGTGCCAGCAGTCACCAGGGGACCAACTATGGCTACACCTTC
>.|.|TRBJ2-7|TRBV7-9
CASSSPRAGPYEQYF
TGTGCCAGCAGCTCCCCCCGTGCGGGGCCCTACGAGCAGTACTTC
>.|few|TRBJ2-3|TRBV29-1
CSVEGGELPTDTQYF
TGCAGCGTTGAAGGGGGCGAGCTTCCCACAGATACGCAGTATTTT
>.|.|TRBJ2-2|TRBV6-1
CASTPGQPSAGELFF
TGTGCCAGCACTCCGGGACAACCGTCAGCCGGGGAGCTGTTTTTT
>TRBD1|.|TRBJ1-5|TRBV4-1
CASSTRDSLNQPQHF
TGCGCCAGCAGCACGCGGGACAGTTTAAATCAGCCCCAGCATTTT
>.|.|TRBJ1-1|TRBV10-3
CAISGLLGANTEAFF
TGTGCCATCAGTGGCCTCCTCGGGGCGAACACTGAAGCTTTCTTT
>.|.|TRBJ1-2|TRBV27
CASSNRQSNYGYTF
TGTGCCAGCAGTAACAGACAGTCTAACTATGGCTACACCTTC
>TRBD2|few|TRBJ2-7|TRBV5-6
CASSLGLAGIHEQYF
TGTGCCAGCAGCCTTGGGCTAGCGGGAATCCACGAGCAGTACTTC
>TRBD2|few|TRBJ2-1|TRBV11-2
CASSSSGAGNYNEQFF
TGTGCCAGCAGCTCGAGCGGAGCGGGGAATTACAATGAGCAGTTCTTC
>.|.|TRBJ1-1|TRBV19
CASSILNSDRRRAFF
TGTGCCAGTAGTATCCTTAACTCGGACCGTAGAAGAGCTTTCTTT
>.|.|TRBJ1-1|TRBV6-1
CASSESEFVNTEAFF
TGTGCCAGCAGTGAATCTGAGTTCGTGAACACTGAAGCTTTCTTT
>.|few|TRBJ1-2|TRBV6-5
CASSTPGPGGGYTF
TGTGCCAGCAGTACTCCAGGGCCCGGCGGCGGCTACACCTTC
>TRBD2|few|TRBJ2-2|TRBV20-1
CSATPGLAGGPDGELFF
TGCAGTGCCACCCCCGGACTAGCGGGAGGGCCTGACGGGGAGCTGTTTTTT
>TRBD2|few|TRBJ2-7|TRBV12-3/TRBV12-4
CASSLSLADYEQYF
TGTGCCAGCAGTTTGAGTCTAGCGGACTACGAGCAGTACTTC
>.|few|TRBJ2-7|TRBV3-1
CASSQTPYEQYF
TGTGCCAGCAGCCAGACCCCGTACGAGCAGTACTTC
>.|few|TRBJ1-1|TRBV4-1
CASSRGPGMNTEAFF
TGCGCCAGCAGCCGGGGGCCGGGGATGAACACTGAAGCTTTCTTT
>.|.|TRBJ2-2|TRBV21-1
CASSIERNTGELFF
TGTGCCAGCAGCATTGAGAGGAACACCGGGGAGCTGTTTTTT